This T cell receptor (beta chain) was sequenced during a study of PD-1 blockade in classical Hodgkin lymphoma. General study points: The study reported lower baseline TCR diversity in newly diagnosed patients than in healthy donors.

The ends lost 3 bases at V and 6 bases at J; junction bases unmatched: 2. The CDR3 consists of 13 residues. Germline loops: CDR1 SGHKS, CDR2 YYEKEE (reference sequence). Points on this clone: Its antigen is unidentified.

The assay was immunoSEQ multiplex PCR, and TCRdb's table has in-frame clones only and misses some. The data hold tens of thousands of clones, with around nine tenths observed a single time. Time point indicated: cycle 4 day 1 (C4D1), after six to seven weeks of nivolumab. Every patient was affected by relapse after autologous stem cell transplantation, while exposure to brentuximab vedotin was not uniform. Responses achieved at best were complete response, partial response or progressive disease. This TCR derives from a human donor with classical Hodgkin lymphoma. The rearrangement links TRBV5-5 to TRBJ1-1; 10 positions match TRBD1. The source was peripheral blood mononuclear cells (PBMCs), collected before the fourth cycle of nivolumab. The CDR3 DNA reads TGTGCCAGCAGCTACGGACAGGGGGCTGAAGCTTTCTTT. It codes for CASSYGQGAEAFF.